The 32 T cell receptor beta chains below all came from one sample that was sequenced in a study of blood T cell repertoires in COVID-19. TCRdb's table, derived via immunoSEQ multiplex PCR, lists solely in-frame clones and lacks some. The sample yields approximately 210,000 clones, 92% seen once. The specimen sequenced was peripheral blood. The receptors stem from a man aged 25-40 years with acute or convalescent COVID-19.

This clone is a singleton in its sample. The V call is TRBV28, the J call TRBJ2-2, with 9 bases aligning to TRBD1. Trimming cost V 7 bases and J 8 bases; bases outside gene matches: 11. This CDR3 is 15 amino acids long. Germline V gives CDR1 MDHEN, CDR2 SYDVKM. CDR3: CASTTGQGWTGELFF. The CDR3 nucleotides are TGTGCCAGCACTACAGGACAGGGGTGGACTGGGGAGCTGTTTTTT.

This clone was seen more than once but under ten times. This chain connects TRBV5-1 to TRBJ1-6; D not certain. Trimming left V 0 bases short and J 5 bases short, with 9 bases between. Germline lookup yields CDR1 SGHRS and CDR2 YFSETQ. This CDR3 is 15 amino acids long. This CDR3 reads CASSLGTGDNSPLHF. Here the CDR3 DNA reads TGCGCCAGCAGCTTGGGGACGGGAGATAATTCACCCCTCCACTTT. Full variable domain (outside the CDR3, taken from reference TRBV5-1 and TRBJ1-6): KAGVTQTPRYLIKTRGQQVTLSCSPISGHRSVSWYQQTPGQGLQFLFEYFSETQRNKGNFPGRFSGRQFSNSRSEMNVSTLELGDSALYLCASSLGTGDNSPLHFGNGTRLTVT.

This clone was observed a single time. The rearrangement uses TRBV7-2 and TRBJ2-1; D might be TRBD2 (6 bases). With 5 bases removed from V and 3 bases from J, the gap between germline ends came to 11 bases. Per the germline V gene, CDR1 is SGHTA and CDR2 is FQGNSA. The CDR3 length is 14 residues. As DNA, the CDR3 is TGTGCCAGCAGCCCCCACGGGGGCTACAATGAGCAGTTCTTC. Its translation: CASSPHGGYNEQFF.

This rearrangement joins TRBV27 to TRBJ2-2; D is possibly TRBD2 (5 bases). The CDR3 loop spans 14 amino acids. Germline-derived CDR1 and CDR2 are MNHEY and SMNVEV (reference sequence). V was shortened by 5 bases and J by 4 bases, with 11 bases between the two germline ends. The CDR3 region is CASSVPGSTGELFF. CDR3 DNA: TGTGCCAGCAGTGTTCCGGGAAGCACCGGGGAGCTGTTTTTT.

J is TRBJ2-1 and V is TRBV24-1; 9 bases fit TRBD1. V shed 4 bases and J 4 bases; nucleotides not matched to a gene: 7. Germline assignment: CDR1 KGHDR and CDR2 SFDVKD. The CDR3 covers 16 residues. CDR3 amino acids: CATSDSGTGSYNEQFF. In DNA, the CDR3 is TGTGCCACCAGTGACTCCGGGACAGGGTCTTACAATGAGCAGTTCTTC.

The chain is built from TRBV28 and TRBJ2-2, with a possible D match to TRBD1 (7 bases). The V and J ends lost 6 bases and 7 bases respectively, with 18 bases between them. CDR1 is MDHEN, CDR2 SYDVKM, per germline. This CDR3 has 15 amino acids. The CDR3 sequence is CASSSMEGAVGELFF. DNA for the CDR3: TGTGCCAGCAGCTCAATGGAGGGGGCTGTCGGGGAGCTGTTTTTT.

The chain links TRBV7-3 to TRBJ2-3; 8 nucleotides align to TRBD2. The germline gives CDR1 SGHTA, CDR2 FQGTGA. With 1 base clipped from V and 5 bases from J, the junction kept 11 bases outside the gene matches. The CDR3 spans 17 residues. As DNA, the CDR3 is TGTGCCAGCAGCTTAAACACGAGGGGCAGCGGGGGAGATACGCAGTATTTT. Amino acids: CASSLNTRGSGGDTQYF.

The rearrangement joins TRBV9 to TRBJ1-2; TRBD1 matches at 12 bases. Unmatched junction bases numbered 13, after V lost 2 bases and J lost 8 bases. Germline loops: CDR1 SGDLS, CDR2 YYNGEE. This CDR3 region has 17 residues. The CDR3 bases are TGTGCCAGCAGCGTCGGAGGGACAGGGGGCCTTACTAGAGGCTACACCTTC. This encodes CASSVGGTGGLTRGYTF.

The gene calls are TRBV7-2 and TRBJ2-1, with 12 positions matching TRBD2. The CDR3 consists of 15 residues. CDR1 SGHTA and CDR2 FQGNSA come from the germline V gene. Trimming cost V 4 bases and J 6 bases; bases outside gene matches: 4. In DNA, the CDR3 is TGTGCCAGCAGCTCCCGGACTAGCGGGGCCAATGAGCAGTTCTTC. Its protein is CASSSRTSGANEQFF.

The count of this clone is one. The V call is TRBV9, the J call TRBJ2-1; D possibly corresponds to TRBD2 (6 bases). V lost 4 bases to trimming and J lost 4 bases, with 21 bases between them. Per the germline V gene, CDR1 is SGDLS and CDR2 is YYNGEE. CDR3 length equals 17 residues. The CDR3 here is CASSLTTGSGPYNEQFF. The CDR3 region has the DNA TGTGCCAGCAGCCTCACCACGGGTAGCGGCCCTTACAATGAGCAGTTCTTC.

This clone was seen just once. This chain uses TRBV2 with TRBJ2-1; 13 positions match TRBD2. The ends lost 9 bases at V and 3 bases at J; junction bases unmatched: 2. CDR3 length equals 14 residues. Per germline, CDR1 SNHLY and CDR2 FYNNEI. In DNA form, the CDR3 reads TGTGCCAGGACTAGCGGGGGGAACTACAATGAGCAGTTCTTC. Its protein product is CARTSGGNYNEQFF.

The chain joins TRBV10-2 to TRBJ2-3, with TRBD2 matching over 8 bases. CDR1 is WSHSY, CDR2 SAAADI, per germline. The CDR3 has 13 amino acids. After removal of 6 bases from V and 3 bases from J, the junction contained 2 bases not matched to a gene. CDR3: CASSGLATDTQYF. The CDR3 DNA is TGCGCCAGCAGCGGACTAGCAACAGATACGCAGTATTTT.

This clone appeared a single time. CDR3 bases: TGTGCCAGGCCACAGGGTTGGGGCTATGGCTACACCTTC. This gives the protein CARPQGWGYGYTF. This chain joins TRBV28 and TRBJ1-2; the D gene is possibly TRBD1 (6 bases). The germline V gene has CDR1 MDHEN and CDR2 SYDVKM. The CDR3 has 13 amino acids. Between the trimmed V and J ends, which lost 9 bases and 4 bases, there was a span of 15 bases.

As to this clone: Germline and junction disagree at one end, which may indicate a read error. The J gene is TRBJ1-3, the V gene TRBV28; the D is unclear. Germline V gene lookup returns CDR1 MDHEN and CDR2 SYDVKM. This CDR3 is built from 16 residues. In DNA form, the CDR3 reads TGTGCCGGCAGTCCTGCTCTGGCGGCATCTGGAAACACCATATATTTT. Translating gives CAGSPALAASGNTIYF.

The chain recombines TRBV6-5 with TRBJ2-2; 9 nucleotides align to TRBD1. Germline V gene lookup returns CDR1 MNHEY and CDR2 SVGAGI. The J segment lost 3 bases and the V segment lost 4 bases, leaving 0 bases of the junction unmatched. The CDR3 is 14 amino acids. This CDR3 is CASSWTGDTGELFF. In DNA form, the CDR3 reads TGTGCCAGCAGTTGGACAGGGGACACCGGGGAGCTGTTTTTT.

The rearrangement links TRBV19 to TRBJ2-2; TRBD2 matches at 8 bases. Germline loops: CDR1 LNHDA, CDR2 SQIVND (reference sequence). J lost 4 bases, V lost 8 bases, and 6 bases had no gene match. CDR3 length: 14 residues. CDR3 loop: CASAILAGTGELFF. The CDR3 DNA sequence: TGTGCCAGTGCGATCCTAGCGGGCACCGGGGAGCTGTTTTTT. The full variable domain, its missing parts supplied by reference TRBV19 and TRBJ2-2, is DGGITQSPKYLFRKEGQNVTLSCEQNLNHDAMYWYRQDPGQGLRLIYYSQIVNDFQKGDIAEGYSVSREKKESFPLTVTSAQKNPTAFYLCASAILAGTGELFFGEGSRLTVL.

The chain combines TRBV7-9 with TRBJ1-1; 7 bases agree with TRBD1. CDR1 SEHNR and CDR2 FQNEAQ come from the germline V gene (reference sequence). The CDR3 has 17 residues. V shed 5 bases and J 3 bases; nucleotides not matched to a gene: 15. CDR3 in amino acids: CASSPSITRGRYTEAFF. The DNA of the CDR3 is TGTGCCAGCAGCCCGAGTATTACCAGGGGGAGGTACACTGAAGCTTTCTTT.

The chain has TRBV5-4 and TRBJ1-3; D not certain. CDR1 is SGHNT, CDR2 YYREEE, per germline (reference sequence). V lost 2 bases, J lost 1 base, and 7 bases lay in between. The CDR3 extends over 14 amino acids. This CDR3 reads CASSFRSSGNTIYF. The CDR3 region has the DNA TGTGCCAGCAGCTTTAGATCGTCTGGAAACACCATATATTTT.

The chain joins TRBV28 to TRBJ1-5; 8 bases align to TRBD1. V shed 6 bases and J 4 bases; nucleotides not matched to a gene: 8. The CDR3 has 15 amino acids. Per the germline V gene, CDR1 is MDHEN and CDR2 is SYDVKM. The CDR3 region has the DNA TGTGCCAGCAGAACCTCAGGGGGCCCGAATCAGCCCCAGCATTTT. As protein: CASRTSGGPNQPQHF.

The rearrangement links TRBV6-5 to TRBJ1-1; D not certain. The length of the CDR3 is 13 residues. The germline gives CDR1 MNHEY, CDR2 SVGAGI. The V end was cut by 2 bases, the J end by 4 bases, with 8 bases between. The CDR3 sequence: CASSYRGSTEAFF. For the CDR3, the DNA is TGTGCCAGCAGTTACCGAGGGAGCACTGAAGCTTTCTTT.

This chain uses TRBV6-5 with TRBJ2-7; tentatively, D is TRBD2 (6 bases). The CDR3 is made up of 14 amino acids. V dropped 5 bases and J dropped 0 bases, with 11 bases sitting between them. Germline lookup yields CDR1 MNHEY and CDR2 SVGAGI. CDR3 protein: CASSLRTNSYEQYF. CDR3 nucleotides: TGTGCCAGCAGTCTTCGGACTAACTCCTACGAGCAGTACTTC.

The chain links TRBV11-2 to TRBJ2-1; 12 positions agree with TRBD2. From germline, CDR1 is SGHAT and CDR2 FQNNGV. J lost 6 bases, V lost 5 bases, and 5 bases had no gene match. The CDR3 is 15 amino acids. CDR3 coding DNA: TGTGCCAGCAGCCCTGGACTAGCGGGACCCAATGAGCAGTTCTTC. Residues: CASSPGLAGPNEQFF.

CDR3 nucleotides: TGTGCCAGCATGAGGGATTGGAATTCACCCCTCCACTTT. This codes for CASMRDWNSPLHF. V gene TRBV6-6 combines with J gene TRBJ1-6; D gene uncertain. CDR1 MNHNY and CDR2 SVGAGI come from the germline V gene (reference sequence). V was shortened by 7 bases and J by 7 bases, with 11 bases between the two germline ends. CDR3 length: 13 amino acids.

The chain links TRBV27 to TRBJ2-7, with a weak D call TRBD1 (6 bases). This CDR3 is 15 amino acids long. The V gene lost 5 bases and the J gene lost 9 bases, with 23 bases spanning the gap. Germline assignment: CDR1 MNHEY and CDR2 SMNVEV (reference sequence). The DNA for the CDR3 is TGTGCCAGCAGTCCATTCGCCGGGACACCGAGCGCGCAGTACTTC. Protein sequence: CASSPFAGTPSAQYF.

The rearrangement uses TRBV7-8 and TRBJ2-3; D not certain. The length of the CDR3 is 13 residues. Per germline, CDR1 SGHVS and CDR2 FQNEAQ. Between the trimmed V and J ends, which lost 4 bases and 5 bases, there was a span of 10 bases. CDR3 coding DNA: TGTGCCAGCAGCTATACCGGTCGAGATACGCAGTATTTT. Translating gives CASSYTGRDTQYF.

V and J are TRBV19 and TRBJ2-7, with D maybe TRBD1 (5 bases). This CDR3 has 11 residues. CDR1 and CDR2 from the germline V gene are LNHDA and SQIVND (reference sequence). Deletions cut 7 bases from V and 2 bases from J, with 6 bases between. The CDR3 loop is CASKGAYEQYF. The CDR3 DNA is TGTGCCAGTAAAGGGGCCTACGAGCAGTACTTC.

The genes are TRBV4-1 and TRBJ1-4; TRBD1 matches at 11 bases. CDR3 size: 16 residues. J lost 9 bases, V lost 1 base, and 7 bases had no gene match. Germline-derived CDR1 and CDR2 are MGHRA and YSYEKL. The CDR3 spells CASSQGRGQGAQKLFF. The CDR3 DNA is TGCGCCAGCAGCCAAGGGCGCGGACAGGGGGCGCAAAAACTGTTTTTT.

This chain links TRBV11-3 with TRBJ2-3, with 7 bases fitting TRBD1. Germline trimming cut 5 bases from V and 4 bases from J; bases unmatched to any gene: 6. Germline lookup yields CDR1 SGHNT and CDR2 YENEEA. The CDR3 loop spans 14 amino acids. The CDR3 protein is CASSPGQAADTQYF. In nucleotides, the CDR3 is TGTGCCAGCAGCCCCGGACAGGCGGCAGATACGCAGTATTTT. Full variable domain (outside the CDR3, taken from reference TRBV11-3 and TRBJ2-3): EAGVVQSPRYKIIEKKQPVAFWCNPISGHNTLYWYLQNLGQGPELLIRYENEEAVDDSQLPKDRFSAERLKGVDSTLKIQPAELGDSAVYLCASSPGQAADTQYFGPGTRLTVL.

The rearrangement links TRBV4-2 to TRBJ2-7; 10 bases are a match to TRBD1. Unmatched junction bases numbered 12, after V lost 4 bases and J lost 0 bases. CDR1 and CDR2 (germline): LGHNA, YNFKEQ. The CDR3 has 18 residues. This CDR3 reads CASSRQGAISHISYEQYF. Written as DNA, the CDR3 is TGTGCCAGCAGCCGACAGGGGGCCATTTCCCATATCTCCTACGAGCAGTACTTC.

The V and J genes are TRBV4-1 and TRBJ2-7; TRBD1 might be the D (6 bases). Germline CDR1 is MGHRA and CDR2 is YSYEKL. This CDR3 comprises 18 residues. V was pared by 1 base and J by 0 bases, with 19 bases between. The CDR3 DNA reads TGCGCCAGCAGCCAAGCCGGACAGTCCCTTTATTCCTCCTACGAGCAGTACTTC. This gives the protein CASSQAGQSLYSSYEQYF.

The rearrangement joins TRBV27 to TRBJ2-7; 8 bases are shared with TRBD2. Germline CDR1 and CDR2: MNHEY and SMNVEV (reference sequence). CDR3 size: 15 residues. J gave up 0 bases and V 5 bases, and 6 bases lay outside the gene matches. The CDR3 bases are TGTGCCAGCAGTGTAACTAGCGGACCCTCCTACGAGCAGTACTTC. It specifies CASSVTSGPSYEQYF.

This sequence joins TRBV7-8 and TRBJ1-1, with 7 bases aligning to TRBD1. Germline lookup yields CDR1 SGHVS and CDR2 FQNEAQ. Losses at the gene ends were 5 bases for V and 10 bases for J; bases not matched to a gene: 10. CDR3 length: 13 amino acids. The CDR3 coding sequence is TGTGCCAGCAGCCCTGGGACAGTGCGAGGAGCTTTCTTT. This gives the protein CASSPGTVRGAFF.